The 31 T cell receptor beta chains below all came from one sample that was sequenced in a study of T cell changes during pregnancy in multiple sclerosis. Here immunoSEQ multiplex PCR was the method, and the copy in TCRdb shows in-frame clones only, minus some. Here the sample spans some 60,000 clones, about 94% being singletons. The sample was peripheral blood, taken in the third trimester of pregnancy. The receptors derive from a female donor in good health, enrolled as a control in a pregnancy study.

V usage is TRBV27 and J usage is TRBJ1-2; D remains ambiguous. V shed 6 bases and J shed 8 bases, with 13 bases lying between them. The CDR3 covers 12 residues. The germline V gene encodes CDR1 MNHEY and CDR2 SMNVEV (reference sequence). The CDR3 sequence is CASRLAGYGYTF. In nucleotides, the CDR3 is TGTGCCAGCAGGTTAGCGGGTTACGGCTACACCTTC.

The chain uses TRBV7-2 and TRBJ2-1, with D tentatively TRBD1 (5 bases). Between the trimmed V and J ends, which lost 3 bases and 4 bases, there was a span of 10 bases. From germline, CDR1 is SGHTA and CDR2 FQGNSA. The CDR3 contains 14 residues. CDR3 sequence (DNA): TGTGCCAGCAGCTTTAGTGGGGCATACAATGAGCAGTTCTTC. Its protein is CASSFSGAYNEQFF.

V and J are TRBV9 and TRBJ2-2; D may be TRBD2 (5 bases). This CDR3 is built from 13 residues. With 7 bases removed from V and 1 base from J, the gap between germline ends came to 8 bases. Germline lookup yields CDR1 SGDLS and CDR2 YYNGEE. The CDR3 DNA reads TGTGCCAGCGGGCGGGTGAACACCGGGGAGCTGTTTTTT. Its translation: CASGRVNTGELFF.

The rearrangement links TRBV7-2 to TRBJ2-2; 9 bases agree with TRBD2. After removal of 5 bases from V and 6 bases from J, the junction contained 1 base not matched to a gene. Germline CDR1 is SGHTA and CDR2 is FQGNSA. This CDR3 has 13 residues. The CDR3 DNA reads TGTGCCAGCAGCGGGACTAGCCCCGGGGAGCTGTTTTTT. Translation gives CASSGTSPGELFF.

The J gene is TRBJ1-2, the V gene TRBV5-5; D is possibly TRBD1 (5 bases). The CDR3 contains 14 residues. V was pared by 3 bases and J by 6 bases, with 15 bases between. Per the germline V gene, CDR1 is SGHKS and CDR2 is YYEKEE (reference sequence). CDR3 bases: TGTGCCAGCAGCTCAAGGGACTTGGGGAATGGCTACACCTTC. It yields the protein CASSSRDLGNGYTF.

In DNA form, the CDR3 reads TGTGCCAGCAGCTCTGGACAGCCGGGCACCGGGGAGCTGTTTTTT. It yields the protein CASSSGQPGTGELFF. This chain links TRBV7-3 with TRBJ2-2; D is possibly TRBD1 (6 bases). The germline V gene encodes CDR1 SGHTA and CDR2 FQGTGA. Trimming removed 4 bases at V and 4 bases at J, with 13 bases between. The CDR3 consists of 15 residues.

The V gene is TRBV7-9, the J gene TRBJ2-3; D perhaps matches TRBD2 (6 bases). V dropped 5 bases and J dropped 3 bases, with 12 bases sitting between them. This CDR3 spans 14 amino acids. CDR1 is SEHNR, CDR2 FQNEAQ, per germline (reference sequence). CDR3 DNA: TGTGCCAGCAGCGTCCGGGACTCGACAGATACGCAGTATTTT. Residues: CASSVRDSTDTQYF.

The CDR3 sequence: CASRRRTGMNTEAFF. The CDR3 DNA reads as TGTGCCAGCAGGCGCCGGACAGGGATGAACACTGAAGCTTTCTTT. This rearrangement joins TRBV7-2 to TRBJ1-1, with 8 bases lining up with TRBD1. Per germline, CDR1 SGHTA and CDR2 FQGNSA. Trimming at V came to 6 bases and at J to 0 bases, leaving 6 bases not matched to a gene. This CDR3 region has 15 residues.

J is TRBJ1-5 and V is TRBV19; D unresolved. The germline V and J ends were trimmed by 1 base and 3 bases, with 7 bases remaining between them. Germline V gene lookup returns CDR1 LNHDA and CDR2 SQIVND (reference sequence). This CDR3 comprises 14 residues. DNA for the CDR3: TGTGCCAGTAGTATAGTTCAGTTCAATCAGCCCCAGCATTTT. This encodes CASSIVQFNQPQHF.

The J gene is TRBJ2-3, the V gene TRBV28, with 7 nucleotides matching TRBD1. Germline V gene data show CDR1 as MDHEN and CDR2 as SYDVKM. The CDR3 is made up of 18 amino acids. Germline trimming cut 4 bases from V and 3 bases from J; bases unmatched to any gene: 16. CDR3: CASSSPLTRGLVTDTQYF. CDR3 DNA: TGTGCCAGCAGTTCCCCTCTCACCAGGGGGTTGGTTACAGATACGCAGTATTTT.

V gene TRBV11-3 combines with J gene TRBJ1-2; D perhaps matches TRBD1 (6 bases). V was trimmed by 0 bases and J by 3 bases, leaving 23 bases between them. This CDR3 contains 19 residues. Germline lookup yields CDR1 SGHNT and CDR2 YENEEA. The CDR3 sequence: CASSLDLGHFGQLDYGYTF. The CDR3 DNA reads TGTGCCAGCAGCTTAGATCTTGGCCACTTCGGACAGCTAGACTATGGCTACACCTTC.

The chain recombines TRBV11-3 with TRBJ2-3, with D maybe TRBD2 (5 bases). CDR3 length: 15 residues. Germline CDR1 reads SGHNT; CDR2 reads YENEEA. Trimming took off 1 base at V and 3 bases at J, with 11 bases between the two ends. Written as DNA, the CDR3 is TGTGCCAGCAGCTTAGGAGGAGGTAGGACAGATACGCAGTATTTT. Encoded protein: CASSLGGGRTDTQYF.

V is TRBV6-5 and J is TRBJ1-1; D unclear. CDR3 size: 13 residues. The V gene's germline CDR1 is MNHEY and CDR2 SVGAGI. The ends were cut back, 7 bases at V and 1 base at J, with 10 bases in the middle. The CDR3 is CASKGGGNTEAFF. CDR3 coding DNA: TGTGCCAGCAAAGGAGGCGGGAACACTGAAGCTTTCTTT.

The chain joins TRBV5-1 to TRBJ1-5, with 9 bases fitting TRBD1. Per the germline V gene, CDR1 is SGHRS and CDR2 is YFSETQ. The CDR3 contains 14 residues. J lost 7 bases, V lost 4 bases, and 6 bases had no gene match. CDR3 nucleotide sequence: TGCGCCAGCAGCCTAGGGACAGGGAAGCAGCCCCAGCATTTT. Its translation is CASSLGTGKQPQHF.

The V call is TRBV5-6, the J call TRBJ2-4; D unclear. This CDR3 has 17 amino acids. V lost 3 bases and J lost 0, with 16 bases in between. Germline V CDR1 and CDR2: SGHDT, YYEEEE. CDR3 coding DNA: TGTGCCAGCAGCTCGACCTTAGCTCCTGGAGCCAAAAACATTCAGTACTTC. It specifies CASSSTLAPGAKNIQYF.

The chain employs TRBV9 and TRBJ1-3, with 9 bases aligning to TRBD1. Trimming removed 3 bases from V and 2 bases from J; junction bases left unmatched: 6. CDR3 size: 16 residues. From germline, CDR1 is SGDLS and CDR2 YYNGEE. CDR3 in DNA: TGTGCCAGCAGCGCCACAGGGGGCAATACTGGAAACACCATATATTTT. Translating gives CASSATGGNTGNTIYF.

The gene calls are TRBV27 and TRBJ1-1; no definite D call. V dropped 0 bases and J dropped 4 bases, with 12 bases sitting between them. The CDR3 has 15 residues. Germline V gene data show CDR1 as MNHEY and CDR2 as SMNVEV (reference sequence). This CDR3 is CASSLSVSIGTEAFF. For the CDR3, the DNA is TGTGCCAGCAGTTTATCAGTCTCCATCGGCACTGAAGCTTTCTTT.

The V and J genes are TRBV6-4 and TRBJ2-3, with 8 bases aligning to TRBD1. Germline V gene lookup returns CDR1 MRHNA and CDR2 SNTAGT. The V and J ends lost 6 bases and 5 bases, in that order; junction bases with no gene match: 4. The CDR3 has 13 amino acids. CDR3 sequence (DNA): TGTGCCAGCAGCGGACAGGGTGGAGATACGCAGTATTTT. Its protein is CASSGQGGDTQYF.

This rearrangement joins TRBV19 to TRBJ2-2, with D tentatively TRBD1 (6 bases). Germline CDR1 is LNHDA and CDR2 is SQIVND (reference sequence). V was cut by 2 bases and J by 0 bases, with 16 bases left in between. The CDR3 sequence is 18 residues long. The CDR3 here is CASSIPGVTGSNTGELFF. The CDR3, as DNA: TGTGCCAGTAGTATACCAGGTGTAACAGGGTCGAACACCGGGGAGCTGTTTTTT.

The V call is TRBV5-4, the J call TRBJ1-2; D might be TRBD1 (5 bases). CDR1 and CDR2 from the germline V gene are SGHNT and YYREEE (reference sequence). This CDR3 is built from 15 residues. Trimming shortened V by 0 bases and J by 4 bases, and 13 bases separated the two germline ends. CDR3 sequence reads: CASSLAGGRGYGYTF. DNA for the CDR3: TGTGCCAGCAGCTTGGCGGGGGGACGTGGCTATGGCTACACCTTC.

This clone was observed once. The rearrangement links TRBV6-4 to TRBJ2-2, with 7 bases matching TRBD1. The germline gives CDR1 MRHNA, CDR2 SNTAGT. The junction had 6 bases not matched to a gene; V was cut back by 0 bases and J by 2 bases. This CDR3 region has 17 residues. The CDR3 DNA reads as TGTGCCAGCAGTGACTCGACCGACAGGGTAAACACCGGGGAGCTGTTTTTT. Translating gives CASSDSTDRVNTGELFF.

The rearrangement joins TRBV9 to TRBJ2-6; 9 nucleotides match TRBD1. CDR3 length: 15 amino acids. The ends lost 4 bases at V and 2 bases at J; junction bases unmatched: 1. The germline V gene encodes CDR1 SGDLS and CDR2 YYNGEE. CDR3 residues: CASSRTGAGANVLTF. In DNA form, the CDR3 reads TGTGCCAGCAGCCGGACAGGGGCTGGGGCCAACGTCCTGACTTTC.

The chain employs TRBV7-3 and TRBJ2-7; D gene unclear. The V gene's germline CDR1 is SGHTA and CDR2 FQGTGA. This CDR3 spans 13 amino acids. Between the trimmed V and J ends, which lost 1 base and 9 bases, there was a span of 13 bases. Written as DNA, the CDR3 is TGTGCCAGCAGCTTAAACGCCGCGGATCCGCAGTACTTC. Protein sequence: CASSLNAADPQYF.

The V and J genes are TRBV2 and TRBJ2-1; 8 nucleotides match TRBD2. The trim removed 3 bases at V and 7 bases at J, leaving 8 bases unmatched. The germline CDR1 and CDR2 sequences are SNHLY and FYNNEI. The CDR3 extends over 15 amino acids. CDR3 DNA: TGTGCCAGCAGTGATGCGGCTCGGGGGGGAAATGAGCAGTTCTTC. Its translation: CASSDAARGGNEQFF.

The V call is TRBV7-2, the J call TRBJ2-1; 9 nucleotides match TRBD2. V dropped 4 bases and J dropped 4; count of bases not matched to a gene: 17. Germline V gives CDR1 SGHTA, CDR2 FQGNSA. The CDR3 contains 19 residues. The CDR3 DNA is TGTGCCAGCAGCTCTTTAAGGCCCCGACTAGCGGCTACTTACAATGAGCAGTTCTTC. It is translated as CASSSLRPRLAATYNEQFF.

This chain connects TRBV29-1 to TRBJ2-3; 10 positions match TRBD2. Germline assignment: CDR1 SQVTM and CDR2 ANQGSEA. There are 16 residues in the CDR3. Trimming cost V 4 bases and J 3 bases; bases outside gene matches: 10. The CDR3 bases are TGCAGCGTTGTTAGGCTAGCGGGAGCGGAAACAGATACGCAGTATTTT. Its translation: CSVVRLAGAETDTQYF.

The rearrangement uses TRBV11-1 and TRBJ1-1, with D tentatively TRBD1 (6 bases). The CDR3 extends over 13 amino acids. Looked up from germline, CDR1 is SGHAT and CDR2 is FQDESV (reference sequence). V was trimmed by 3 bases and J by 1 base, leaving 6 bases between them. The CDR3: CASSLGQNTEAFF. CDR3 bases: TGTGCCAGCAGCTTGGGACAGAACACTGAAGCTTTCTTT.

This chain joins TRBV5-1 and TRBJ2-5; the D gene is possibly TRBD2 (6 bases). This CDR3 region has 15 residues. CDR1 and CDR2 from the germline V gene are SGHRS and YFSETQ. V was trimmed by 2 bases and J by 6 bases, leaving 17 bases between them. CDR3 sequence (DNA): TGCGCCAGCAGCTTTATAGCGGACCCCGATCAGACCCAGTACTTC. Translated, it gives CASSFIADPDQTQYF.

The chain employs TRBV5-1 and TRBJ1-1; D possibly corresponds to TRBD1 (5 bases). The CDR3 is 13 residues long. Germline V CDR1 and CDR2: SGHRS, YFSETQ. Deletions cut 4 bases from V and 1 base from J, with 8 bases between. The CDR3 is CASSQGGNTEAFF. In nucleotides, the CDR3 is TGCGCCAGCAGCCAGGGTGGGAACACTGAAGCTTTCTTT.

V and J are TRBV5-4 and TRBJ2-3; TRBD2 might be the D (5 bases). Germline CDR1 SGHNT, CDR2 YYREEE (reference sequence). V was shortened by 3 bases and J by 0 bases, with 14 bases between the two germline ends. The CDR3 is made up of 16 amino acids. In DNA form, the CDR3 reads TGTGCCAGCAGCTCAGGACTCGAATCTAGCACAGATACGCAGTATTTT. This translates into CASSSGLESSTDTQYF.

The chain links TRBV29-1 to TRBJ2-1, with TRBD2 matching 11 bases. There are 13 residues in the CDR3. V trimming: 7 bases; J trimming: 15 bases; junction bases outside the gene matches: 14. CDR1 is SQVTM and CDR2 is ANQGSEA in the germline V gene. CDR3 in DNA: TGCAGCGCTGGGGGTAGCGGGGGGGCCAGTAGGTTCTTC. Translation: CSAGGSGGASRFF.